Listed here are 16 T cell receptor beta chains from one sample, sequenced in a study of Ad26.COV2.S vaccination and SARS-CoV-2 variants (dated by TCRdb to the early 2020s). Libraries were built with the immunoSEQ multiplex PCR assay. Imported from immuneACCESS, the table was reduced by TCRdb to in-frame sequences with V and J called. These copies leave out some clones; in studies compared against another copy, an unresolved V gene accounts for under half, and the cause of the remainder is not known. In this sample the table shows approximately 360,000 clones, 83% of which occur a single time. The ten largest clonotypes hold 7% to 9.5% of the sample. Explained via the paper, the treatment or condition label denotes: 15 to 20 received Ad26.COV2.S at low or high dose, single or two shots; about 5 received placebo; per-sample allocation not given. Repertoires of vaccine and placebo recipients were sequenced from samples collected on day 63 after the first injection.

The sequences come from peripheral blood, collected in a trial of Ad26.COV2.S vaccine versus placebo. Receptor source: a person aged 18 to 59 who received the Ad26.COV2.S COVID-19 vaccine or a placebo.

The V call is TRBV19, the J call TRBJ2-6; D is perhaps TRBD1 (5 bases). CDR1 and CDR2 from the germline V gene are LNHDA and SQIVND (reference sequence). The V end was cut by 6 bases, the J end by 0 bases, with 9 bases between. This CDR3 is 15 amino acids long. The CDR3 DNA follows: TGTGCCAGTAGGAAAGACAGCTCTGGGGCCAACGTCCTGACTTTC. It is translated as CASRKDSSGANVLTF.

This clone has more than one count but fewer than ten. The chain uses TRBV29-1 and TRBJ1-2; TRBD1 agrees at 11 bases. Germline V gene lookup returns CDR1 SQVTM and CDR2 ANQGSEA. There are 14 residues in the CDR3. Trimming removed 3 bases from V and 8 bases from J; junction bases left unmatched: 8. The CDR3 sequence is CSVDSLGQGGGYTF. The CDR3 DNA reads as TGCAGCGTTGATTCCTTGGGACAGGGGGGCGGCTACACCTTC.

The rearrangement joins TRBV27 to TRBJ2-5; D might be TRBD2 (5 bases). V dropped 5 bases and J dropped 5 bases, with 15 bases sitting between them. From germline, CDR1 is MNHEY and CDR2 SMNVEV (reference sequence). The length of the CDR3 is 14 residues. This CDR3 is CASSPRGKWETQYF. CDR3 nucleotides: TGTGCCAGCAGTCCCCGAGGGAAATGGGAGACCCAGTACTTC.

The chain uses TRBV21-1 and TRBJ1-5. TRBV21-1 is labeled a pseudogene. CDR3 length equals 15 residues. This chain's CDR3 is CASSNGQGGNQPQHF. The CDR3 nucleotides are TGTGCCAGCAGCAATGGGCAGGGAGGCAATCAGCCCCAGCATTTT.

The V call is TRBV9, the J call TRBJ1-1, with a possible D match to TRBD1 (5 bases). Germline CDR1 reads SGDLS; CDR2 reads YYNGEE. Trimming took 4 bases from V and 0 from J, leaving 10 bases between them. The CDR3 has 14 residues. The CDR3 region is CASSPQTVNTEAFF. The CDR3 region has the DNA TGTGCCAGCAGCCCCCAGACAGTGAACACTGAAGCTTTCTTT.

V gene TRBV19 combines with J gene TRBJ2-7; either TRBD1 or TRBD2 may fit D (5 bases each). V lost 6 bases, J lost 3 bases, and 15 bases lay in between. CDR1 is LNHDA and CDR2 is SQIVND in the germline V gene (reference sequence). This CDR3 has 14 amino acids. The CDR3 nucleotides are TGTGCCAGTAGGAATGGGGGACGGGACTACGAGCAGTACTTC. It translates to CASRNGGRDYEQYF.

This clone was observed a few times. An end of the junction differs from the germline gene, which may be a read error. The rearrangement uses TRBV5-4 and TRBJ2-2, with TRBD1 as a possible D gene (6 bases). CDR1 is SGHNT and CDR2 is YYREEE in the germline V gene (reference sequence). The CDR3 extends over 14 amino acids. This chain's CDR3 is CASTLGQNTGELFF. CDR3 bases: TGTGCCAGCACCTTGGGACAGAACACCGGGGAGCTGTTTTTT.

The chain combines TRBV5-1 with TRBJ1-1; tentatively, D is TRBD1 (6 bases). This CDR3 contains 12 residues. V lost 5 bases to trimming and J lost 8 bases, with 13 bases between them. Germline V gene data show CDR1 as SGHRS and CDR2 as YFSETQ. CDR3 amino acids: CASRSGDSEAFF. The CDR3 bases are TGCGCCAGCAGGTCAGGGGACTCCGAAGCTTTCTTT.

This clone was picked up a small number of times. This chain joins TRBV4-3 and TRBJ2-2; D gene uncertain. Trimming removed 4 bases at V and 7 bases at J, with 16 bases between. The CDR3 is made up of 15 amino acids. Germline V gives CDR1 LGHNA, CDR2 YSLEER. The CDR3 is CASSRAAEVSGELFF. The CDR3 DNA reads TGCGCCAGCAGCCGCGCCGCCGAAGTTAGCGGGGAGCTGTTTTTT.

This clone was found once. The J gene is TRBJ1-2, the V gene TRBV2, with D unresolved. Deletions cut 6 bases from V and 1 base from J, with 3 bases between. The germline V gene encodes CDR1 SNHLY and CDR2 FYNNEI. The length of the CDR3 is 11 residues. The CDR3 region is CASRSNYGYTF. CDR3 in DNA: TGTGCCAGCAGGAGTAACTATGGCTACACCTTC.

The rearrangement joins TRBV2 to TRBJ1-1; 7 positions match TRBD1. Per the germline V gene, CDR1 is SNHLY and CDR2 is FYNNEI. Trimming took 7 bases from V and 4 from J; bases not matched to a gene: 12. This CDR3 has 15 residues. CDR3 in DNA: TGTGCCAGCATATTCCCCAGACAGGGACTCACTGAAGCTTTCTTT. Residues: CASIFPRQGLTEAFF.

The chain couples TRBV23-1 to TRBJ1-5; D may be TRBD1 (5 bases). TRBV23-1 is sorted into the ORF group, with uncertain function. The CDR3 spans 15 residues. The V gene lost 2 bases and the J gene lost 3 bases, with 11 bases spanning the gap. CDR3 amino acids: CASSQDRLSNQPQHF. The CDR3 bases are TGCGCCAGCAGTCAAGACAGACTATCCAATCAGCCCCAGCATTTT.

The chain joins TRBV3-1 (or the pseudogene TRBV3-2) to TRBJ2-5; TRBD1 aligns across 8 bases. Unmatched junction bases numbered 1, after V lost 1 base and J lost 0 bases. Germline V gene lookup returns CDR1 LGHDT and CDR2 YNNKEL (reference sequence). This CDR3 is built from 15 residues. The CDR3 here is CASSQGTGYQETQYF. Written as DNA, the CDR3 is TGTGCCAGCAGCCAAGGGACAGGGTACCAAGAGACCCAGTACTTC.

This clone was seen only a few times. The J gene is TRBJ1-6, the V gene TRBV12-3 or TRBV12-4; D is undetermined. The CDR3 loop spans 11 amino acids. Deletions cut 2 bases from V and 12 bases from J, with 5 bases between. CDR3 region: CASSLRRPLHF. The CDR3 DNA reads TGTGCCAGCAGTTTAAGGAGACCCCTCCACTTT.

The chain recombines TRBV29-1 with TRBJ2-1; 10 nucleotides match TRBD2. This CDR3 spans 12 amino acids. Germline-derived CDR1 and CDR2 are SQVTM and ANQGSEA. J was trimmed by 8 bases and V by 8 bases; bases with no gene match: 6. CDR3 coding DNA: TGCAGCTCCAACAGCGGGAGGGATGAGCAGTTCTTC. Translation gives CSSNSGRDEQFF.

J is TRBJ2-7 and V is TRBV3-1 (or the pseudogene TRBV3-2); possible D gene TRBD1, 6 bases. From germline, CDR1 is LGHDT and CDR2 YNNKEL (reference sequence). CDR3 length: 17 residues. V gave up 6 bases and J gave up 0 bases, with 21 bases separating them. In DNA form, the CDR3 reads TGTGCCAGCAGACCCGCCATCAGGGGTCTGAGCTCCTACGAGCAGTACTTC. It is translated as CASRPAIRGLSSYEQYF.